What follows are 15 T cell receptor beta chains derived from one specimen sequenced in a study of cytomegalovirus exposure and HLA in healthy donors. The study ran its PCR with 60 Vbeta and 13 Jbeta primers. Method: immunoSEQ multiplex PCR; TCRdb's copy keeps in-frame clones and lacks some. The sample has under 110,000 clones; just over 70% are singletons. Specimen: PBMCs. The receptors originated from a boy younger than 18 in good health and CMV-seronegative.

The chain employs TRBV9 and TRBJ2-1; TRBD2 might be the D (7 bases). V lost 0 bases, J lost 3 bases, and 16 bases lay in between. CDR1 and CDR2 (germline): SGDLS, YYNGEE. The CDR3 has 17 residues. This CDR3 reads CASSVATGGGVYNEQFF. The CDR3, as DNA: TGTGCCAGCAGCGTAGCTACGGGGGGCGGGGTCTACAATGAGCAGTTCTTC.

This clone was seen a few times. The chain uses TRBV28 and TRBJ2-3; a weak D match, TRBD2 (6 bases). This CDR3 spans 15 amino acids. V lost 6 bases and J 0 bases, leaving 13 bases between the germline ends. Germline V lookup: CDR1 MDHEN, CDR2 SYDVKM. CDR3: CASSPGLQSTDTQYF. The CDR3 DNA reads as TGTGCCAGCAGCCCCGGACTACAAAGCACAGATACGCAGTATTTT.

This clone showed up just a few times. The V gene is TRBV6-1, the J gene TRBJ1-1; 8 nucleotides align to TRBD1. V lost 7 bases to trimming and J lost 6 bases; unmatched junction nucleotides: 10. This CDR3 is 14 amino acids long. Looked up from germline, CDR1 is MNHNS and CDR2 is SASEGT. CDR3 in DNA: TGTGCCAGCACCCAGGGGGCGAACAGGGCTGAAGCTTTCTTT. It codes for CASTQGANRAEAFF.

This sequence joins TRBV30 and TRBJ1-1, with D tentatively TRBD1 (6 bases). CDR1 and CDR2 from the germline V gene are GTSNPN and SVGIG (reference sequence). The CDR3 is 13 residues long. V lost 4 bases and J 1 base, leaving 10 bases between the germline ends. CDR3 DNA sequence: TGTGCCTGGACCGAACAGGGGAACACTGAAGCTTTCTTT. Translating it yields CAWTEQGNTEAFF.

J is TRBJ2-5 and V is TRBV6-5; weak D call: TRBD2 (5 bases). The CDR3 covers 13 residues. The V end was cut by 2 bases, the J end by 11 bases, with 15 bases between. CDR1 is MNHEY and CDR2 is SVGAGI in the germline V gene. CDR3 sequence reads: CASSYEGSVEQYF. The CDR3 DNA follows: TGTGCCAGCAGTTACGAGGGATCAGTGGAGCAGTACTTC.

This chain uses TRBV29-1 with TRBJ2-3; D is possibly TRBD2 (6 bases). V was trimmed by 5 bases and J by 8 bases, leaving 8 bases between them. The CDR3 sequence is 10 residues long. Per germline, CDR1 SQVTM and CDR2 ANQGSEA. CDR3 residues: CSVRSGTQYF. The DNA of the CDR3 is TGCAGCGTTCGTAGCGGTACGCAGTATTTT.

This clone showed up just once. V is TRBV9 and J is TRBJ1-1; TRBD1 agrees at 8 bases. CDR3 length: 16 residues. Germline CDR1 SGDLS, CDR2 YYNGEE. Unmatched junction bases numbered 10, after V lost 5 bases and J lost 1 base. The CDR3: CASSPRTGSKNTEAFF. In nucleotides, the CDR3 is TGTGCCAGCAGTCCCCGGACAGGGAGCAAGAACACTGAAGCTTTCTTT.

The V and J genes are TRBV29-1 and TRBJ2-7; perhaps TRBD1 as D (5 bases). V was clipped by 4 bases and J by 3 bases, with 7 bases between them. This CDR3 comprises 11 residues. CDR1 and CDR2 from the germline V gene are SQVTM and ANQGSEA. The CDR3 coding sequence is TGCAGCGTTGCAGGGAACTACGAGCAGTACTTC. It is translated as CSVAGNYEQYF.

Written as DNA, the CDR3 is TGTGCCAGCAGCGCAATGTGGACAGGGAATGAGGAAAAACTGTTTTTT. It encodes CASSAMWTGNEEKLFF. The rearrangement links TRBV5-6 to TRBJ1-4; 8 bases agree with TRBD1. V shed 4 bases, J shed 8 bases, and the junction held 13 bases outside the gene matches. There are 16 residues in the CDR3. Per germline, CDR1 SGHDT and CDR2 YYEEEE.

The CDR3 nucleotides read TGTGCCAGCAGTTTATCAAGAGGGGGCAATGAGCAGTTCTTC. Its translation: CASSLSRGGNEQFF. This chain uses TRBV27 with TRBJ2-1, with a tentative D call TRBD1 (6 bases). Between the trimmed V and J ends, which lost 0 bases and 6 bases, there was a span of 9 bases. The germline CDR1 and CDR2 sequences are MNHEY and SMNVEV (reference sequence). The CDR3 is made up of 14 amino acids.

This clone ranks as medium-sized. CDR3 coding DNA: TGTGCCAGCAGTTACCGACAGGGCGAGCAGTACTTC. Its protein product is CASSYRQGEQYF. The chain combines TRBV6-5 with TRBJ2-7, with TRBD1 identical over 7 bases. The CDR3 runs to 12 residues. The germline gives CDR1 MNHEY, CDR2 SVGAGI. Germline trimming cut 2 bases from V and 6 bases from J; bases unmatched to any gene: 1.

The gene calls are TRBV5-1 and TRBJ1-5; the match to TRBD1 covers 7 bases. The CDR3 is 15 residues long. V lost 5 bases, J lost 4 bases, and 9 bases stayed unmatched. The germline CDR1 and CDR2 sequences are SGHRS and YFSETQ. The chain's CDR3 is CASRREGGQNQPQHF. The CDR3 bases are TGCGCCAGCAGGCGCGAAGGGGGCCAGAATCAGCCCCAGCATTTT. Using reference TRBV5-1 and TRBJ1-5 for the parts outside the CDR3, the full variable domain is KAGVTQTPRYLIKTRGQQVTLSCSPISGHRSVSWYQQTPGQGLQFLFEYFSETQRNKGNFPGRFSGRQFSNSRSEMNVSTLELGDSALYLCASRREGGQNQPQHFGDGTRLSIL.

The chain joins TRBV4-1 to TRBJ2-1; no clear D gene. Germline V gene lookup returns CDR1 MGHRA and CDR2 YSYEKL. The V end lost 1 base, the J end lost 0 bases, and 13 bases lay between the germline ends. The CDR3 covers 17 residues. CDR3 loop: CASSQGISVSSYNEQFF. CDR3 DNA sequence: TGCGCCAGCAGCCAAGGTATAAGCGTGAGCTCCTACAATGAGCAGTTCTTC.

This chain joins TRBV30 and TRBJ1-1; TRBD1 aligns across 9 bases. There are 13 residues in the CDR3. From germline, CDR1 is GTSNPN and CDR2 SVGIG (reference sequence). The V gene end was trimmed by 7 bases and the J gene end by 1 base; junction bases not matched to a gene: 4. This chain's CDR3 is CASRTGANTEAFF. Here the CDR3 DNA reads TGTGCCTCCAGGACAGGGGCGAACACTGAAGCTTTCTTT. The full variable domain, its missing parts supplied by reference TRBV30 and TRBJ1-1, is SQTIHQWPATLVQPVGSPLSLECTVEGTSNPNLYWYRQAAGRGLQLLFYSVGIGQISSEVPQNLSASRPQDRQFILSSKKLLLSDSGFYLCASRTGANTEAFFGQGTRLTVV.

The chain joins TRBV28 to TRBJ1-1; D is possibly TRBD1 (6 bases). Trimming stripped 7 bases from V and 7 bases from J, with 19 bases between. Germline assignment: CDR1 MDHEN and CDR2 SYDVKM. The CDR3 has 14 amino acids. The CDR3 reads CASTTGHVLGEAFF. The DNA of the CDR3 is TGTGCCAGCACTACGGGACACGTCCTCGGTGAAGCTTTCTTT.